These T cell receptor beta chains were read from a single sample in a study of T cell repertoires in cytomegalovirus infection. TCRdb re-derived calls from the reads in MiXCR, one entry per CDR3 protein. In the table there are roughly 630,000 distinct CDR3 sequences, around 24% of which are singletons. Sequenced: CD8+ T cells from PBMCs. Every receptor here comes from a human donor in good health (CMV status not recorded). Some clones in this sample may be carry-over from other donors' samples. CDR3s include the opening cysteine and the closing phenylalanine or tryptophan. A D gene is named only where the DNA matches it firmly. Clone size appears in some rows only: once, few, many, or a class for an expanded clone.

abundance	v_gene	d_gene	j_gene	CDR3nt	CDR3aa
NA	TRBV15	TRBD2	TRBJ2-1	TGTGCCACCAGCAGAGAACATCCGGGACTAGTCAGTGATGAGCAGTTCTTC	CATSREHPGLVSDEQFF
NA	TRBV5-6	NA	TRBJ1-2	TGTGCCAGCAGTTCTCCGGGACACTATGGCTACACCTTC	CASSSPGHYGYTF
few	TRBV6-6	NA	TRBJ1-5	TGTGCCAGCAGTTCACCCGGGACTCCGGGCTATAGCAATCAGCCCCAGCATTTT	CASSSPGTPGYSNQPQHF
NA	TRBV19	TRBD2	TRBJ2-7	TGTGCCAGTAGTATCTTTGCGGGGGGCTACGAGCAGTACTTC	CASSIFAGGYEQYF
once	TRBV20-1	NA	TRBJ1-5	TGCAGTGCTAGAACAGGGCTCGGCAATCAGCCCCAGCATTTT	CSARTGLGNQPQHF
NA	TRBV6-2/TRBV6-3	NA	TRBJ2-2	TGTGCCAGCAGTTACCTCAGAGACACCGGGGAGCTGTTTTTT	CASSYLRDTGELFF
NA	TRBV5-1	NA	TRBJ1-2	TGCGCCAGCAGACATCCAGGACTTAACTATGGCTACACCTTC	CASRHPGLNYGYTF
few	TRBV28	TRBD1	TRBJ2-2	TGTGCCAGCAGTCAATGGACAGGGAAAATTAACACCGGGGAGCTGTTTTTT	CASSQWTGKINTGELFF
few	TRBV2	TRBD2	TRBJ2-5	TGTGCCAGCAGTGAAGAGTTAGCGGGGGGGCCGGAGACCCAGTACTTC	CASSEELAGGPETQYF
few	TRBV7-3	NA	TRBJ2-5	TGTGCCAGCAGCTTAAAACCCACAAGCGGAGAGACCCAGTACTTC	CASSLKPTSGETQYF
NA	TRBV7-3	NA	TRBJ2-1	TGTGCCAGCAGCACTCCGGGGATCCCCTACAATGAGCAGTTCTTC	CASSTPGIPYNEQFF
many	TRBV20-1	NA	TRBJ1-1	TGCAGTGCTAGGAACACTGAAGCTTTCTTT	CSARNTEAFF
few	TRBV6-2/TRBV6-3	NA	TRBJ1-2	TGTGCCAGCAGTCCCCGAGGGGGGTTCAACTATGGCTACACCTTC	CASSPRGGFNYGYTF
NA	TRBV2	NA	TRBJ2-1	TGTGCCAGCAGTGAAATCCCGGTATCCTACAATGAGCAGTTCTTC	CASSEIPVSYNEQFF
NA	TRBV5-1	NA	TRBJ2-1	TGCGCCAGCAGCTTGTCCTCCGGGACGGCTTACAATGAGCAGTTCTTC	CASSLSSGTAYNEQFF
few	TRBV14	NA	TRBJ2-1	TGTGCCAGCAGCCTCGGGGTGGGCACGTCCCATGAGCAGTTCTTC	CASSLGVGTSHEQFF
many	TRBV7-9	NA	TRBJ1-1	TGTGCCAGCAGCCCCTACAAGAACACTGAAGCTTTCTTT	CASSPYKNTEAFF
few	TRBV14	TRBD2	TRBJ2-3	TGTGCCAGCAGCCAAGATTGGCTAGCGGGGAGCACAGATACGCAGTATTTT	CASSQDWLAGSTDTQYF
many	TRBV7-9	TRBD1	TRBJ2-1	TGTGCCAGCAGCTTTATGACAGGGCCGAGCTCCTACAATGAGCAGTTCTTC	CASSFMTGPSSYNEQFF
many	TRBV28	NA	TRBJ2-7	TGTGCCAGCAGTTTGGAAGGCACCGACGAGCAGTACTTC	CASSLEGTDEQYF
NA	TRBV2	NA	TRBJ2-7	TGTGCCGCGGAAGGCGGGACCCCGAGAGGGCAGTACTTC	CAAEGGTPRGQYF
many	TRBV7-8	NA	TRBJ2-2	TGTGCCAGCAGCTTAGCGCGCCGGAGTCCGGGCACCGGGGAGCTGTTTTTT	CASSLARRSPGTGELFF
NA	TRBV12-5	NA	TRBJ2-1	TGTGCTAGTGCTTTGAGACTGGACGAGCAGTTCTTC	CASALRLDEQFF
few	TRBV2	TRBD1	TRBJ1-6	TGTGCCAGCACGAGTTCCAGTCCAGGGGGTTCACCCCTCCACTTT	CASTSSSPGGSPLHF
many	TRBV19	TRBD1	TRBJ2-1	TGTGCCAGTACCCCCGGACAGGGGGCCTACAATGAGCAGTTCTTC	CASTPGQGAYNEQFF
NA	TRBV15	TRBD1	TRBJ2-3	TGTGCCACCAGCAGAGTAACAGGGGAAGACGCAGATACGCAGTATTTT	CATSRVTGEDADTQYF
few	TRBV6-2/TRBV6-3	TRBD1	TRBJ2-1	TGTGCCAGCAGAATACTGGGGACAGGAAATTACAATGAGCAGTTCTTC	CASRILGTGNYNEQFF
many	TRBV7-9	NA	TRBJ2-4	TGTGCCAGCAGGCCTTTGGTGGACATTCAGTACTTC	CASRPLVDIQYF
NA	TRBV27	NA	TRBJ2-2	TGTACCAGCTTAGCGAACACCGGGGAGCTGTTTTTT	CTSLANTGELFF
many	TRBV3-1	NA	TRBJ1-2	TGTGCCAGCAGCCAAGAAGCGGTTCCGGGTGGCTACACCTTC	CASSQEAVPGGYTF
NA	TRBV11-3	TRBD1	TRBJ2-1	TGTGCCAGCAGCTTAGTCGACAGGGGGTTGAACAATGAGCAGTTCTTC	CASSLVDRGLNNEQFF
NA	TRBV7-9	TRBD2	TRBJ2-7	TGTGCCAGCAGCACCGGGACTAGCGGCCCCCTCTCCTACGAGCAGTACTTC	CASSTGTSGPLSYEQYF
NA	TRBV29-1	NA	TRBJ2-7	TGCAGCGTTGAAGGGGGGGTCTACGAGCAGTACTTC	CSVEGGVYEQYF
many	TRBV28	TRBD2	TRBJ2-1	TGTGCCAGCAGTTTTAGGTCTAGCGGGGGATTGGGTGAGCAGTTCTTC	CASSFRSSGGLGEQFF
NA	TRBV20-1	TRBD2	TRBJ2-1	TGCAGTGGTCCGAGCGGGGGGTACAATGAGCAGTTCTTC	CSGPSGGYNEQFF
NA	TRBV6-2/TRBV6-3	NA	TRBJ2-1	TGTGCCAGCAGTCCCGGACCGTTGAGCTCCTACAATGAGCAGTTCTTC	CASSPGPLSSYNEQFF
few	TRBV5-1	NA	TRBJ2-1	TGCGCCAGCAGCCCCCCGGCGGGTCCATACAATGAGCAGTTCTTC	CASSPPAGPYNEQFF
few	TRBV7-9	NA	TRBJ2-1	TGTGCCAGCAGCTTAGTGGGGGGACATGAGCAGTTCTTC	CASSLVGGHEQFF
few	TRBV20-1	TRBD1	TRBJ1-2	TGCAGTGCTAGACCGGGGACAGGAGCTAACTATGGCTACACCTTC	CSARPGTGANYGYTF
NA	TRBV7-9	TRBD2	TRBJ2-7	TGTGCCTCCCGGCCAAGCGGGGGCTACGAGCAGTACTTC	CASRPSGGYEQYF
NA	TRBV7-6	NA	TRBJ1-2	TGTGCCAGCAGCGAACAGGGACTCGCTAACTATGGCTACACCTTC	CASSEQGLANYGYTF
many	TRBV7-8	TRBD2	TRBJ2-5	TGTGCCAGCAGCTTAGGGACTAGCGGAACCGTACAAGAGACCCAGTACTTC	CASSLGTSGTVQETQYF
NA	TRBV14	NA	TRBJ1-2	TGTGCCAGCAGCCTTGGAGGGGCAGACTATGGCTACACCTTC	CASSLGGADYGYTF
NA	TRBV15	TRBD1	TRBJ1-5	TGTGCCACCAGCAGAGATCGTAGGACAGGGAGAGGTCAGCCCCAGCATTTT	CATSRDRRTGRGQPQHF
many	TRBV7-9	NA	TRBJ2-1	TGTGCCAGCAGCTTACGGTGGGGTGAGCAGTTCTTC	CASSLRWGEQFF
NA	TRBV7-9	TRBD2	TRBJ2-1	TGTGCCAGCAGCTCTCTAGCGGCCTACAATGAGCAGTTCTTC	CASSSLAAYNEQFF
NA	TRBV6-2/TRBV6-3	TRBD1	TRBJ2-3	TGTGCCAGCAGTTACAGGGAAGGGACAGCGATCACTAGCACAGATACGCAGTATTTT	CASSYREGTAITSTDTQYF